One sample yielded the 18 T cell receptor beta chains listed below, sequenced in a study of T-cell memory formation after mild COVID-19 (dated by TCRdb to 2020 to 2022). The library relied on 5' RACE. Sequencing took place on an Illumina NovaSeq 6000. TCRdb cleaned the public reads at Q25 with fastp, built clones with MiXCR and kept in-frame beta chains. A single entry per CDR3 protein holds the most common genes and DNA from its merged rows. This sample has nearly 110,000 distinct CDR3 sequences in its table, and 13% to 15% of those were observed once. In total, the top ten clones hold 39% of the sample. The sample was PBMCs or a T cell subset sorted from them (not recorded which). These receptors came from a man younger than 30 who had mild COVID-19 (a few samples of this study predate the infection). The sample titles of this study are shuffled in the database, so cell type and time point are left out; the donor was told from shared clones.

This clonotype occurred many times. Here the CDR3 DNA reads TGTGCCAGCAGTTACTCGACCGAGCAGTACTTC. Translating gives CASSYSTEQYF. The chain joins TRBV6-2 or TRBV6-3 to TRBJ2-7; no clear D gene. Germline loops: CDR1 MNHEY, CDR2 SVGEGT. Trimming took off 0 bases at V and 6 bases at J, with 3 bases between the two ends. The CDR3 extends over 11 amino acids.

J is TRBJ1-1 and V is TRBV4-2; D is uncertain. V lost 0 bases and J lost 1, with 6 bases in between. The CDR3 is 14 amino acids. CDR1 is LGHNA, CDR2 YNFKEQ, per germline. The CDR3 spells CASSQDEGNTEAFF. DNA for the CDR3: TGTGCCAGCAGCCAAGATGAGGGGAACACTGAAGCTTTCTTT.

This clonotype was picked up many times. This chain links TRBV27 with TRBJ2-7, with TRBD1 as a possible D gene (6 bases). Looked up from germline, CDR1 is MNHEY and CDR2 is SMNVEV (reference sequence). The CDR3 consists of 14 residues. The V end was cut by 3 bases, the J end by 5 bases, with 14 bases between. Written as DNA, the CDR3 is TGTGCCAGCAGTTTGCAGGGGCCCAGTAACGAGCAGTACTTC. Its translation: CASSLQGPSNEQYF.

The chain links TRBV4-2 to TRBJ2-3; 10 positions match TRBD2. This CDR3 comprises 16 residues. Germline-derived CDR1 and CDR2 are LGHNA and YNFKEQ. V lost 3 bases, J lost 6 bases, and 9 bases stayed unmatched. CDR3 DNA sequence: TGTGCCAGCAGCCAGCCCGTAGCGGGGGGCGACGATACGCAGTATTTT. Encoded protein: CASSQPVAGGDDTQYF.

This clonotype showed up many times. This sequence joins TRBV6-2 or TRBV6-3 and TRBJ2-1; D is undetermined. Per the germline V gene, CDR1 is MNHEY and CDR2 is SVGEGT. The V end lost 6 bases, the J end lost 8 bases, and 8 bases lay between the germline ends. This CDR3 is built from 11 residues. The CDR3 here is CASSLWYEQFF. As DNA, the CDR3 is TGTGCCAGCAGCTTGTGGTATGAGCAGTTCTTC.

This clonotype was observed a handful of times. This chain uses TRBV21-1 with TRBJ1-5. TRBV21-1 is recorded as a pseudogene. This CDR3 region has 17 residues. The CDR3 bases are TGTGCCAGCAGCAGTCTCCAGGGGAGGGTAAGCAATCAGCCCCAGCATTTT. It is translated as CASSSLQGRVSNQPQHF.

This clonotype was seen repeatedly, ten times or more. The gene calls are TRBV10-3 and TRBJ2-5; the D gene is possibly TRBD2 (6 bases). The CDR3 has 17 amino acids. Germline CDR1 ENHRY, CDR2 SYGVKD. Trimming cost V 2 bases and J 5 bases, with 21 bases left between them. CDR3 amino acids: CAISERVSGTFSETQYF. CDR3 DNA sequence: TGTGCCATCAGTGAGCGCGTCTCCGGGACTTTTTCCGAGACCCAGTACTTC.

Only a few counts were recorded for this clonotype. The V and J genes are TRBV5-4 and TRBJ1-2, with D tentatively TRBD1 (5 bases). There are 13 residues in the CDR3. The germline V gene encodes CDR1 SGHNT and CDR2 YYREEE (reference sequence). The V gene lost 4 bases and the J gene lost 5 bases, with 12 bases spanning the gap. CDR3 region: CASSSEGLYGYTF. The CDR3 region has the DNA TGTGCCAGCAGCAGCGAGGGACTGTATGGCTACACCTTC.

The chain carries TRBV19 and TRBJ2-7; 10 nucleotides line up with TRBD1. Trimming removed 4 bases from V and 3 bases from J; junction bases left unmatched: 3. Looked up from germline, CDR1 is LNHDA and CDR2 is SQIVND (reference sequence). CDR3 length equals 14 residues. The CDR3 sequence: CASSTGQGHYEQYF. In nucleotides, the CDR3 is TGTGCCAGTAGTACGGGACAGGGGCACTACGAGCAGTACTTC.

This clonotype was seen just once. This rearrangement joins TRBV10-3 to TRBJ2-3, with D tentatively TRBD2 (6 bases). V shed 11 bases and J shed 4 bases, with 7 bases lying between them. Germline V gene sequence: CDR1 ENHRY, CDR2 SYGVKD. The CDR3 runs 10 residues. In nucleotides, the CDR3 is TGTGCCTCGGGGGCAGATACGCAGTATTTT. It is translated as CASGADTQYF.

This chain links TRBV12-3 or TRBV12-4 with TRBJ2-4; a weak D match, TRBD1 (5 bases). The CDR3 consists of 14 residues. V lost 4 bases to trimming and J lost 5 bases, with 12 bases between them. CDR3 region: CASSSSVTENIQYF. CDR3 in DNA: TGTGCCAGCAGTTCTTCCGTGACAGAAAACATTCAGTACTTC.

The rearrangement uses TRBV20-1 and TRBJ1-5; TRBD1 matches 10 bases. Germline V gene lookup returns CDR1 DFQATT and CDR2 SNEGSKA (reference sequence). J was trimmed by 5 bases and V by 6 bases; bases with no gene match: 10. The CDR3 spans 15 residues. CDR3 coding DNA: TGCAGTGCCCCACTCCGGGACAGGGGCTATCAGCCCCAGCATTTT. This codes for CSAPLRDRGYQPQHF.

The chain recombines TRBV4-3 with TRBJ1-5; no clear D gene. Germline V gene sequence: CDR1 LGHNA, CDR2 YSLEER. The CDR3 extends over 15 amino acids. Trimming pared 0 bases from V and 3 bases from J, leaving 9 bases between. CDR3 nucleotides: TGCGCCAGCAGCCAAGAGTTGGGAGTCAATCAGCCCCAGCATTTT. Its translation is CASSQELGVNQPQHF.

This clonotype was detected a few times. The J gene is TRBJ2-1, the V gene TRBV12-3 or TRBV12-4, with D perhaps being TRBD1 or TRBD2 (6 bases each). Trimming took 2 bases from V and 5 from J, leaving 10 bases between them. The CDR3 sequence is 14 residues long. The CDR3 sequence: CASSLRGLDNEQFF. CDR3 coding DNA: TGTGCCAGCAGTTTACGGGGGCTGGACAATGAGCAGTTCTTC.

This clonotype has more than one count but fewer than ten. CDR3 DNA sequence: TGTGCCAGCAGTTCCGGGACAGGTGGATTAGGGGCCAACGTCCTGACTTTC. This sequence encodes CASSSGTGGLGANVLTF. The V gene is TRBV2, the J gene TRBJ2-6; TRBD1 agrees at 8 bases. After removal of 5 bases from V and 4 bases from J, the junction contained 10 bases not matched to a gene. The CDR3 consists of 17 residues. Germline CDR1 reads SNHLY; CDR2 reads FYNNEI.

This clonotype was detected only a few times. The rearrangement joins TRBV14 to TRBJ2-1; maybe TRBD2 (6 bases). V lost 4 bases to trimming and J lost 0 bases, with 10 bases between them. This CDR3 is built from 15 residues. The germline V gene encodes CDR1 SGHDN and CDR2 FVKESK. The CDR3 sequence: CASSRWGDSYNEQFF. DNA of the CDR3: TGTGCCAGCAGCCGGTGGGGGGACTCCTACAATGAGCAGTTCTTC.

The genes are TRBV25-1 and TRBJ2-3; D not certain. V dropped 1 base and J dropped 5 bases, with 7 bases sitting between them. This CDR3 contains 13 residues. Germline CDR1 and CDR2: MGHDK and SYGVNS. Written as DNA, the CDR3 is TGTGCCAGCAGTGAATTCGTCGGAGATACGCAGTATTTT. Amino acid sequence: CASSEFVGDTQYF. Combining the CDR3 with reference TRBV25-1 and TRBJ2-3 gives the whole variable domain EADIYQTPRYLVIGTGKKITLECSQTMGHDKMYWYQQDPGMELHLIHYSYGVNSTEKGDLSSESTVSRIRTEHFPLTLESARPSHTSQYLCASSEFVGDTQYFGPGTRLTVL.

This clonotype was picked up many times. The J gene is TRBJ1-1, the V gene TRBV7-9; 7 positions agree with TRBD1. The CDR3 consists of 15 residues. From germline, CDR1 is SEHNR and CDR2 FQNEAQ (reference sequence). With V trimmed by 4 bases and J by 1 base, 6 bases remained unmatched. Here the CDR3 reads CASSSRDRANTEAFF. As DNA, the CDR3 is TGTGCCAGCAGCTCCCGGGACAGAGCGAACACTGAAGCTTTCTTT.